Sequencing of this TCR beta chain was carried out in a study of T cells in Graves' hyperthyroidism and ophthalmopathy. Diagnoses were established using clinical symptoms, serum thyroxine and TRAb, thyroid ultrasound and orbital computed tomography. RNA transcripts were the template for amplifying TCR beta CDR3 regions. HTBI primers were the set used in a first-round RT-PCR of the TCR CDR3. MiXCR was run by TCRdb on the multiplex PCR reads, yielding one entry per CDR3 protein. The profile covers 450,000 to 700,000 distinct CDR3 sequences, with about half appearing a single time and about 20% taken by the ten largest. Study-level points and caveats: Most clonotypes expanded in the thyroid (above 0.001) were also present in blood. Model predictions of ophthalmopathy came a median approximately 6 months before onset.

This clonotype was recorded at least ten times. Its specificity is not known. The sample taken for sequencing was peripheral blood or thyroid tissue (not recorded which). The clonotype originates from an adult woman with Graves' disease, either hyperthyroidism or ophthalmopathy (not recorded which).

The CDR3 loop is CASSPNPDSFEKLFF. CDR3 in DNA: TGTGCCAGCAGCCCCAACCCGGACTCGTTTGAAAAACTGTTTTTT. This chain joins TRBV4-2 and TRBJ1-4, with D unresolved. Trimming stripped 4 bases from V and 7 bases from J, with 16 bases between. Germline CDR1 is LGHNA and CDR2 is YNFKEQ. The CDR3 extends over 15 amino acids.